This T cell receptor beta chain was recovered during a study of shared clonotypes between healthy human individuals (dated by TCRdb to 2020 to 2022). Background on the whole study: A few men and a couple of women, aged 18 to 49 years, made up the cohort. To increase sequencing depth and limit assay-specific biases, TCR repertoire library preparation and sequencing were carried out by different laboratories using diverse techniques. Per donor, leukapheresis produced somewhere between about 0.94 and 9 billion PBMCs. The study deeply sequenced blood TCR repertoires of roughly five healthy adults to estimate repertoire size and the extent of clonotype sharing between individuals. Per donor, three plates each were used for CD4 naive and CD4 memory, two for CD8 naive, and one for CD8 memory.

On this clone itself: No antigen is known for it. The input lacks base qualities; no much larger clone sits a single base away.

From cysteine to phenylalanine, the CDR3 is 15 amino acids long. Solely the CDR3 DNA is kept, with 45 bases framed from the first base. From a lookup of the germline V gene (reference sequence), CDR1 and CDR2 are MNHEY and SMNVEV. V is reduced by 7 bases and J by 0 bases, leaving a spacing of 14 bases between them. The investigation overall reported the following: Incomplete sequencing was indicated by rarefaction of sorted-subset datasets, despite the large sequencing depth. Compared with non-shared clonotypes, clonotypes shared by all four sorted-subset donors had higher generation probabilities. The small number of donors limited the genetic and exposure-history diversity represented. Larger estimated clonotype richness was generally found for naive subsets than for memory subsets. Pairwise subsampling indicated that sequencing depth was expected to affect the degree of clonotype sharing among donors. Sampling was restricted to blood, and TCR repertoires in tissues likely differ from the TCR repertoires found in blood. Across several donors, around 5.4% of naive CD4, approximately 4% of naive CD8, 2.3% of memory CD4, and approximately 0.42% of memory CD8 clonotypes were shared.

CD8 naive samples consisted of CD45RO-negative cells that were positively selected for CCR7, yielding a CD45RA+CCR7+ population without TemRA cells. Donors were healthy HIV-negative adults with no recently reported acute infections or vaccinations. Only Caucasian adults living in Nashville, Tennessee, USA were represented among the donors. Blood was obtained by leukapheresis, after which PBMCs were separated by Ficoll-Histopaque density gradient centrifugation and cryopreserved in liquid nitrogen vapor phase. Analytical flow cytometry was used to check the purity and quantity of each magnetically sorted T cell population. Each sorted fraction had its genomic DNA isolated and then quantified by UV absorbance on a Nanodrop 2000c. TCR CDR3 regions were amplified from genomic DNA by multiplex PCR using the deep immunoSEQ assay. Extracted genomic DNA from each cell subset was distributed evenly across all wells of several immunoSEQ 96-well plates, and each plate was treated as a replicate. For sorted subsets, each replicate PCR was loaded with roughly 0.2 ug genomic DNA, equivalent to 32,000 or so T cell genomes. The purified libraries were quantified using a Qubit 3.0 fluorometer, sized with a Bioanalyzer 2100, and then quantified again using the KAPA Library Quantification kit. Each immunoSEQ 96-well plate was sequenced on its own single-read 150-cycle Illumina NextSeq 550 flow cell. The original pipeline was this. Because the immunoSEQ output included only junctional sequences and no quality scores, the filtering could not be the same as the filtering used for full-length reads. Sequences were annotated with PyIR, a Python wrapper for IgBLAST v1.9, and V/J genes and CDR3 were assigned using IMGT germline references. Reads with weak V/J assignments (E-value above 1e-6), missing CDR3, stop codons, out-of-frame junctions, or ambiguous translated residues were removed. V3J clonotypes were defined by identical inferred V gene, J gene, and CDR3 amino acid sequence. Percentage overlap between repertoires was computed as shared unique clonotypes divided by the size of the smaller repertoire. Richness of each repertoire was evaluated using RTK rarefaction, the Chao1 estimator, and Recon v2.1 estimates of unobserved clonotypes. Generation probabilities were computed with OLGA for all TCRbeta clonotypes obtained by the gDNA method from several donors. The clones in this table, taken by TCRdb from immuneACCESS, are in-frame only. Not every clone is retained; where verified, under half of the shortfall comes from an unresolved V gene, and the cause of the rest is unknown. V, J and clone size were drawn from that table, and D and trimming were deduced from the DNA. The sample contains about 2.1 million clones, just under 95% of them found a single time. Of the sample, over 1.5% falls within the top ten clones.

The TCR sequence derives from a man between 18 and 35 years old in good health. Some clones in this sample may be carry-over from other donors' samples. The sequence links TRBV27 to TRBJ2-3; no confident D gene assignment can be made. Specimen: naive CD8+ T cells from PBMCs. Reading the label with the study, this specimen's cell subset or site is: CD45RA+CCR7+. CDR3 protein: CASIPRLASTDTQYF. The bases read TGTGCCAGCATTCCACGATTAGCTAGCACAGATACGCAGTATTTT.